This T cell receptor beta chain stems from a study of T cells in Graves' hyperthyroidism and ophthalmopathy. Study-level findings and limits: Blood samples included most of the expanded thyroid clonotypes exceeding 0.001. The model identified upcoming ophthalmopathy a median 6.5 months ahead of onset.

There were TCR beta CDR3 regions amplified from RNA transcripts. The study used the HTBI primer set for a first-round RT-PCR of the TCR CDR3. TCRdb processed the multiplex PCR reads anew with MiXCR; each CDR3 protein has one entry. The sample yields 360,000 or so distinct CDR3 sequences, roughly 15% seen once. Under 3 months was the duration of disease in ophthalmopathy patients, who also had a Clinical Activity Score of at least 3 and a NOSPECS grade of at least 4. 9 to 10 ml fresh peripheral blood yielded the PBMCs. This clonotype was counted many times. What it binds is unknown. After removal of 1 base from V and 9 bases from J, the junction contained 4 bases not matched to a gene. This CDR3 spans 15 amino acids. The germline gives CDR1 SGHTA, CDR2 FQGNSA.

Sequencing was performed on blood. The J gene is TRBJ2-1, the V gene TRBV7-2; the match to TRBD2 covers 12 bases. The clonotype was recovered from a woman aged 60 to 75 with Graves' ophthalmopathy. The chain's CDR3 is CASSLGLAGVSEQFF. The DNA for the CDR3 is TGTGCCAGCAGCTTAGGACTAGCGGGAGTCTCTGAGCAGTTCTTC. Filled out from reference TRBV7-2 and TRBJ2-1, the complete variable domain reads GAGVSQSPSNKVTEKGKDVELRCDPISGHTALYWYRQSLGQGLEFLIYFQGNSAPDKSGLPSDRFSAERTGGSVSTLTIQRTQQEDSAVYLCASSLGLAGVSEQFFGPGTRLTVL.